This record concerns one T cell receptor (beta chain) sequence. Clones were sequenced by immunoSEQ multiplex PCR, and TCRdb holds only the in-frame ones, with some missing. The data contain hundreds of thousands of clones, roughly 90% of them singletons. These data originate in a study of blood T cell repertoires in COVID-19. The overall study: The analysed material was cDNA or gDNA that came from T cells, B-cell-depleted T cells, or PBMCs.

The germline CDR1 and CDR2 sequences are ENHRY and SYGVKD. The CDR3 covers 14 residues. The V gene end was trimmed by 10 bases and the J gene end by 2 bases; junction bases not matched to a gene: 8. The receptor was derived from a man aged 40-49 years with acute or convalescent COVID-19. The sequenced material came from peripheral blood. The chain uses TRBV10-3 and TRBJ1-1, with 9 bases that match TRBD1. The CDR3 coding sequence is TGTGCCACGGGGACAGGGAGCCTAAACACTGAAGCTTTCTTT. Translation gives CATGTGSLNTEAFF.